The 2 T cell receptor beta chains below were found in one sample sequenced in a study of T cells in Graves' hyperthyroidism and ophthalmopathy. RNA transcripts provided the source from which TCR beta CDR3 regions were amplified. The HTBI primer set was used in a first-round RT-PCR of the TCR CDR3. A single record per CDR3 protein comes from TCRdb applying MiXCR to the multiplex PCR reads. The top ten hold over 7.5% of the sample, which has about 710,000 distinct CDR3 sequences, 15% to 20% seen once. The specimen was blood. These receptors were obtained from a man aged 18 to 30 with Graves' hyperthyroidism.

J is TRBJ2-7 and V is TRBV5-1, with TRBD1 identical over 7 bases. The V segment lost 4 bases and the J segment 3 bases; nucleotides outside the gene matches: 10. Germline V gives CDR1 SGHRS, CDR2 YFSETQ. CDR3 length: 15 amino acids. The CDR3 is CASSRSGQHLYEQYF. For the CDR3, the DNA is TGCGCCAGCAGCCGATCGGGACAGCATCTCTACGAGCAGTACTTC.

The rearrangement uses TRBV9 and TRBJ1-6; weak D call: TRBD1 (5 bases). Trimming stripped 0 bases from V and 9 bases from J, with 16 bases between. The CDR3 is made up of 16 amino acids. Germline V gene data show CDR1 as SGDLS and CDR2 as YYNGEE. The CDR3 DNA reads as TGTGCCAGCAGCGTAGACACAGGAAGGAGGGGTTCACCCCTCCACTTT. It specifies CASSVDTGRRGSPLHF.